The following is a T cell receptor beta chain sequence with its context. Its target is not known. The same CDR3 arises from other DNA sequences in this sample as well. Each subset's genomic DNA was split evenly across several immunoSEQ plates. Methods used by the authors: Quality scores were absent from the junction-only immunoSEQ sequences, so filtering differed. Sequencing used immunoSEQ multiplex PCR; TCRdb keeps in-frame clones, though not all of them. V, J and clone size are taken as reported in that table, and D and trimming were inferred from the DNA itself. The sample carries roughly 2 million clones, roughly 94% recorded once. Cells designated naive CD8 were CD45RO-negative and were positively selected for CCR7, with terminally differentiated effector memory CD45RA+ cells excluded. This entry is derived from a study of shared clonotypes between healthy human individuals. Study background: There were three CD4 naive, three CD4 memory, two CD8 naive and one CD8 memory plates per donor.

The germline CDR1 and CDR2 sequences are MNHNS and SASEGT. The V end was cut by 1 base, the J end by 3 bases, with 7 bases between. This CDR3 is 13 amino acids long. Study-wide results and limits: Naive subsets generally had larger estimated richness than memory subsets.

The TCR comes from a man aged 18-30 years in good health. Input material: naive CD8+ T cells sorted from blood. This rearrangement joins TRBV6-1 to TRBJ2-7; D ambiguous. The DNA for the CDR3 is TGTGCCAGCAGTGAAGGATTCGGCTACGAGCAGTACTTC. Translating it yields CASSEGFGYEQYF.